Listed here is a single T cell receptor (beta chain). As processed by the authors: Using reference gene primer amplification, nucleated cell counts were estimated. Assay: immunoSEQ multiplex PCR; the TCRdb copy retains only in-frame clones and omits some. V and J calls and clone size are copied from that table; D and trimming were computed from the DNA. The sample contains about 140,000 clones, 85% to 90% of which appear only once. The CDR3 runs 16 residues. Germline V gene data show CDR1 as MDHEN and CDR2 as SYDVKM. V was clipped by 5 bases and J by 3 bases; unmatched bases: 6. This specimen belongs to a study of blood T cell repertoires in COVID-19. The overall study: Researchers got acute and convalescent COVID-19 samples from the United States, Italy and Spain. Sample material is recorded as cDNA or gDNA derived from T cells, B-cell-depleted T cells, or PBMCs.

The sample consisted of peripheral blood. The sequence was obtained from an elderly woman with acute or convalescent COVID-19. The chain is built from TRBV28 and TRBJ2-2, with 10 bases identical to TRBD1. The CDR3 sequence: CASSQPGQGYTGELFF. As DNA, the CDR3 is TGTGCCAGCAGTCAGCCGGGACAGGGGTACACCGGGGAGCTGTTTTTT.